The clone carrying this T cell receptor (beta chain) turned up a few times. CDR3 length equals 15 residues. The J segment lost 6 bases and the V segment lost 5 bases, leaving 9 bases of the junction unmatched. Amplified TCR beta CDR3 regions derived from RNA transcripts. Researchers ran a first-round RT-PCR on the TCR CDR3 using the HTBI primer set. TCRdb used MiXCR to reprocess the multiplex PCR reads, holding one entry per CDR3 protein. In the table there are about 380,000 distinct CDR3 sequences, approximately 18% of which are singletons. These data belong to a study of T cells in Graves' hyperthyroidism and ophthalmopathy.

The TCR was taken from a man between 18 and 35 years old with Graves' ophthalmopathy. This chain joins TRBV12-3 or TRBV12-4 and TRBJ2-1; 8 nucleotides match TRBD2. The sequencing sample was made of blood. This CDR3 is CASSLGAGGGNEQFF. Written as DNA, the CDR3 is TGTGCCAGCAGTCTGGGGGCCGGGGGGGGCAATGAGCAGTTCTTC.